The clone carrying this T cell receptor beta chain was seen ten or more times. What it binds is not known. This record comes from a study of breast tumors, draining lymph nodes, adjacent tissues. Germline assignment: CDR1 SNHLY and CDR2 FYNNEI. The CDR3 runs to 14 residues. Via MiXCR, TCRdb re-called the multiplex PCR reads, giving one row per CDR3 protein. In the table there are 60,000 to 65,000 distinct CDR3 sequences, 57% of which are singletons. Study-wide findings and caveats: Data fit most tumor T cells coming from lymph node, expanding in tumor. Compared with lymph nodes, tumors were less diverse; compared with nontumor tissue, more.

The sample taken for sequencing was breast tumor tissue. This chain joins TRBV2 and TRBJ2-7; D possibly corresponds to TRBD2 (6 bases). This TCR was recovered from a female donor with breast cancer. Some clones in this sample may be carry-over from other donors' samples. CDR3 protein: CARGDTGEGYEQYF. For the CDR3, the DNA is TGTGCTAGAGGTGACACGGGAGAGGGGTACGAGCAGTACTTC.